The clone carrying this TCR beta chain was observed once. This sample is part of a study of T cells in Graves' hyperthyroidism and ophthalmopathy. RNA transcripts were the template for amplifying TCR beta CDR3 regions. HTBI primers were used for first-round RT-PCR of the TCR CDR3. TCRdb fed the multiplex PCR reads into MiXCR, producing one record per CDR3 protein. The sample lists a few hundred thousand distinct CDR3 sequences; about half were seen once. The CDR3 runs 17 residues. The germline CDR1 and CDR2 sequences are ENHRY and SYGVKD. With V trimmed by 3 bases and J by 4 bases, 11 bases remained unmatched.

The TCR originated in a woman under 30 with Graves' hyperthyroidism. The sample taken for sequencing was peripheral blood or thyroid tissue (not recorded which). The chain is built from TRBV10-3 and TRBJ1-2; 10 bases line up with TRBD1. This chain's CDR3 is CAISELQGTGAVYGYTF. The CDR3 DNA sequence: TGTGCCATCAGTGAACTCCAGGGGACAGGGGCCGTCTATGGCTACACCTTC.